This T cell receptor (beta chain) was sequenced in a study of identical twins (dated by TCRdb to about 2016). For the wider study: To test whether fetal clonotypes persist, this study deep-sequenced TCR alpha and beta repertoires from monozygotic twins, from unrelated adults of various ages, and from cord blood. Replicate twin experiments were performed at different times using different library preparation protocols to rule out contamination.

There are a few counts of this clonotype. The antigen it binds to is not known. The input lacks base qualities; no much larger clone sits a single base away. Via the germline V gene (reference sequence), CDR1 is LGHDT and CDR2 YNNKEL. Reading from cysteine to phenylalanine, the CDR3 counts 15 amino acids. Just CDR3 DNA is preserved here, 45 bases in frame from base 1. V loses 4 bases, J loses 5 bases, and the germline ends lie 15 bases apart. Every donor in the study was a healthy Caucasian. The twin cohort consisted of three pairs of female monozygotic twins, all aged about 18 to 30 years. CD4+ and CD8+ T cell populations were isolated with positive isolation kits from Invitrogen. The library was produced with 5' RACE. The instrument given in TCRdb is Illumina HiSeq 2000. Template switching introduced a universal primer binding site; the final cDNA contained a unique molecular identifier, enabling accurate counting of TCR cDNA molecules. Specific primers in the conserved constant-segment region were used to synthesize first-strand cDNA for TCR alpha and beta chains. To control for contamination, every cDNA library carried two barcodes: a SMART-Mk sample barcode plus Illumina barcodes. TruSeq adapter sequences and Illumina sample barcodes were added in two successive PCR steps. Sequencing of the TCR alpha and beta cDNA libraries was done on the Illumina HiSeq platform using custom primers. For the original study's pipeline: MiGEC was used to process raw reads and extract unique molecular identifiers, and MiXCR was used to find CDR3 positions. For each individual, recombination models were inferred using an EM algorithm with the repgenHMM and IGoR tools. The analysis of shared clonotypes was done with the tcR package in R, with sharing normalized by the product of cloneset sizes. Out-of-frame nonproductive sequences were analyzed to study raw recombination free of thymic and clonal selection effects. TCRdb's own reprocessing of the public reads used fastp at Q25 and MiXCR and kept productive beta chains. Records with the same CDR3 protein are collapsed into one entry carrying the most frequent genes and DNA. TCRdb assigned the V and J calls; the authors' analysis was not used. This sample has 510,000 or so distinct CDR3 sequences in its table, and approximately 14% of those were observed once. The ten largest clones take up more than 0.4% of the sample.

The research as a whole found: Abundant cord blood beta clonotypes had fewer insertions, young adult naive repertoires showed a similar but weaker trend, and memory repertoires showed no such trend. Compared with coincidental sharing between unrelated individuals, an excess of low generation-probability sequences was observed among out-of-frame TCR alpha sequences shared between twins. Invariant T cells such as MAIT and iNKT could partly confound zero-insertion analyses, although diverse VJ usage argued against such confounding for most clonotypes. Because the same donors could not be followed over many years, the conclusions relied on cross-sectional statistical analysis. A weaker excess of twin sharing was found in beta out-of-frame sequences because the signal-to-noise ratio was lowered by fewer shared sequences. In monozygotic twins, recombination models systematically underestimated out-of-frame TCR alpha sharing, but the models matched the sharing seen between unrelated individuals.

The data also belong to a second study, concerning yellow fever vaccine responses in identical twins. As the second publication notes: The authors reported that the T cell response to vaccination in identical twins appeared partly convergent and partly personalized. The study precisely tracked vaccine-responding T cell clones in identical twins.

The sequence links TRBV3-1 to TRBJ1-5, and the D gene may be TRBD1, 5 bases matching. This TCR came from a woman younger than 30 in good health. Sequenced material: CD4+ T cells sorted from blood. In nucleotide form, the sequence is TGTGCCAGCAGCCCCACTGGGGGGTGGGATCAGCCCCAGCATTTT. Translated, this gives CASSPTGGWDQPQHF.